This T cell receptor beta chain was found in a study of T cell responses to AZD1222 COVID-19 vaccine. Study-level points and caveats: Vaccine-associated CD4 TCRs ranged over spike, dominating at 160-218 and 743-854. Repertoire sampling happened only post peak T cell response. The sample set comprised mostly white British donors with more females, and clonal diversity was possibly underestimated.

This CDR3 has 12 residues. The V end was cut by 4 bases, the J end by 9 bases, with 10 bases between. Looked up from germline, CDR1 is SNHLY and CDR2 is FYNNEI. This clone was picked up a small number of times. Its target is unknown. Produced via immunoSEQ multiplex PCR; TCRdb's table is partial and in-frame only. In the table there are about 75,000 clones, about nine tenths of which are singletons. Material: peripheral blood, obtained 28 days after the second AZD1222 dose. This rearrangement joins TRBV2 to TRBJ2-1; D may match TRBD1 or TRBD2 (5 bases each). The clonotype originates from an adult who received the AZD1222 COVID-19 vaccine. CDR3 protein: CASSGDRAEQFF. In nucleotides, the CDR3 is TGTGCCAGCAGTGGGGACCGCGCTGAGCAGTTCTTC.